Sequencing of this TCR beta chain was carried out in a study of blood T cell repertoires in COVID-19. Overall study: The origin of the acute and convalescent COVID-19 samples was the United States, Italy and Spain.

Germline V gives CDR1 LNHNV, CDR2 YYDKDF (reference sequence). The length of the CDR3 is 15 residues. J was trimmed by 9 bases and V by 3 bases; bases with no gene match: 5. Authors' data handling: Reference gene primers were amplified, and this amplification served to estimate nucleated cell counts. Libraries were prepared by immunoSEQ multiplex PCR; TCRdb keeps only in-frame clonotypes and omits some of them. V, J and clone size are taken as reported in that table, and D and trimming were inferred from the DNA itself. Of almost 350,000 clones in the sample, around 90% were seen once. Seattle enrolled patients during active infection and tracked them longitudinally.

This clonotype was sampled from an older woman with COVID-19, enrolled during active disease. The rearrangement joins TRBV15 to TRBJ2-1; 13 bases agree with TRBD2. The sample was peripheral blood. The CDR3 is CATSRTSGGHGEQFF. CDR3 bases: TGTGCCACCAGCAGGACTAGCGGGGGGCACGGTGAGCAGTTCTTC.